This entry features one TCR beta chain sequence. Unique molecular identifiers were incorporated when the TCRbeta library was constructed. One entry per CDR3 protein results from TCRdb running MiXCR on the PCR reads. The sample shows a few hundred thousand distinct CDR3 sequences, 10% to 15% of them seen only once. This entry is derived from a study of T-cell reconstitution after alpha-beta-depleted transplantation in children. The trim removed 2 bases at V and 2 bases at J, leaving 5 bases unmatched. CDR1 WNHNN and CDR2 SYGVQD come from the germline V gene (reference sequence). The CDR3 has 17 residues.

The sequenced sample was PBMCs, obtained from the stem cell graft. The chain is built from TRBV10-1 and TRBJ2-6; 8 bases match TRBD1. This receptor was obtained from a human donor who donated a stem cell graft to a child with Fanconi anemia. As DNA, the CDR3 is TGCGCCAGCAGTGAGGGACAGGGACTTGCTGGGGCCAACGTCCTGACTTTC. This encodes CASSEGQGLAGANVLTF.